The T cell receptor (beta chain) under discussion was sequenced for a study of blood T cell repertoires in COVID-19. Study overall: COVID-19 samples collected from the United States, Italy and Spain covered acute and convalescent phases.

Methods used by the authors: Amplification from reference gene primers served as the basis for estimated nucleated cell counts. Method: immunoSEQ multiplex PCR; TCRdb's copy keeps in-frame clones and lacks some. The DNA gave D and trimming, while V, J and clone size come from that table. The data contain more than 140,000 clones, roughly 88% of them singletons. This clone was observed a handful of times. Looked up from germline, CDR1 is MNHEY and CDR2 is SVGAGI. The CDR3 is 16 amino acids. V lost 0 bases, J lost 2 bases, and 10 bases lay in between. The rearrangement links TRBV6-5 to TRBJ2-2; D ambiguous. The source is an older woman with acute or convalescent COVID-19. Sample: peripheral blood. CDR3 nucleotide sequence: TGTGCCAGCAGTTACTCGGTGAGCCTTAACACCGGGGAGCTGTTTTTT. Translating gives CASSYSVSLNTGELFF.